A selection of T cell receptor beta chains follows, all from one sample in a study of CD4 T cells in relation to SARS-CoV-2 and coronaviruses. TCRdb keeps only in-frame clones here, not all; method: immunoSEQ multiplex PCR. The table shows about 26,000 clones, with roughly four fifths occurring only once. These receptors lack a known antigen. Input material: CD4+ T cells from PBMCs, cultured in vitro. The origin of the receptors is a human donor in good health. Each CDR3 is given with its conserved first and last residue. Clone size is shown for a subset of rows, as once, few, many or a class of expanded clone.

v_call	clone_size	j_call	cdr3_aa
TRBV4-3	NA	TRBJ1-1	CASSQDYPPHTEAFF
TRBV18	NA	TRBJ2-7	CASSPLAVSGIGSYEQYF
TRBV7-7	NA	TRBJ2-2	CASSLTLAGGISGELFF
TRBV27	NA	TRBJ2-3	CASSIRLAVLSTDTQYF
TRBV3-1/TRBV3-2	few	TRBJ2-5	CASSQVTSGTFQETQYF
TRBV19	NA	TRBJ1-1	CASSLQAFTEAFF
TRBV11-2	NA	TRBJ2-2	CASSPPTGTGELFF
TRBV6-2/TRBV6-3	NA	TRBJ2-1	CASSIQRPYNEQFF
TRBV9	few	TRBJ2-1	CASGTSGITEQFF
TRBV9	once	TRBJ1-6	CASSVRAENSPLHF
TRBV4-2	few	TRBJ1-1	CASSPGPRLNTEAFF
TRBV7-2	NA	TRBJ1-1	CASSFVHLADEAFF
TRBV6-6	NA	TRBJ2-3	CASSPIRASGPTDTQYF
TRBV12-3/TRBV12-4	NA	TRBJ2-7	CASSSFSYEQYF
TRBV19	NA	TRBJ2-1	CASRIAGNSYNEQFF
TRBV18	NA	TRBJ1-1	CASSPGGPTEAFF
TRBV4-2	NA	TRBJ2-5	CASSQGSGTGGVETQYF
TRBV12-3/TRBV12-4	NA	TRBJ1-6	CASSLQGNSPLHF
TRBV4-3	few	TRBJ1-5	CASSQDLRGKGNQPQHF
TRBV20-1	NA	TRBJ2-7	CSASAPRGSYEQYF
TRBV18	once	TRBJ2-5	CASSPPAGLAGAKETQYF
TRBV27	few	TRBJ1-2	CASSFLYRGRKANYGYTF
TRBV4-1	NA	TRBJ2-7	CASSQAEWWVASYEQYF
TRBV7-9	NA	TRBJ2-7	CASRSGTGNSYEQYF
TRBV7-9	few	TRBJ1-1	CASSLSGPEAFF
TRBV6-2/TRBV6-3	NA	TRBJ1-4	CASSTRLGAGEKLFF
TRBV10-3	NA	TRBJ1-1	CAIEGFGTEAFF
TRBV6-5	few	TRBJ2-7	CASSSQGGEQYF
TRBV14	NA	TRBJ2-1	CASSQGAGAWGANEQFF
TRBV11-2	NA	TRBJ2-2	CASSFGRVTGELFF
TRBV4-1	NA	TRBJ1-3	CASSLWGGSSGNTIYF
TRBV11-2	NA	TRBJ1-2	CASSLGRDGYTF
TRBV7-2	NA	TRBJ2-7	CASSLSVPGGREQYF
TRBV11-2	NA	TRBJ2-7	CASSFSDPYEQYF
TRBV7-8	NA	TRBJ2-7	CASSIILSSYEQYF
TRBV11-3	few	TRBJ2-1	CASSLDPERGARQFF
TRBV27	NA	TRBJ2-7	CASSSNTGPTYEQYF
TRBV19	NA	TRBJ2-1	CASSLLPGQGYNEQFF
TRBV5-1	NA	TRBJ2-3	CASSASGNTDTQYF
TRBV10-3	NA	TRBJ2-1	CAIKGLAGGPEQFF
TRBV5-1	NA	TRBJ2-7	CASSTGSAYEQYF
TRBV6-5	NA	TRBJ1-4	CASSRDGSNEKLFF
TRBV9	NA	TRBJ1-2	CASSEGTGVDYTF
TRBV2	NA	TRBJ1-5	CASSNTRVGNQPQHF
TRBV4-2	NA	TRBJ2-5	CASSLPGLGEPGETQYF
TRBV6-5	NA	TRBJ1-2	CASSDGQDYGYTF
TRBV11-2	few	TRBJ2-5	CASSPTGQETQYF
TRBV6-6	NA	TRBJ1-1	CASSYSGGGTEAFF
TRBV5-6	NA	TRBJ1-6	CASSLMGALGNSPLHF
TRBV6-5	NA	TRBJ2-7	CASRAGRGSSYEQYF
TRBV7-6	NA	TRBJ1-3	CASSSGQGYGNTIYF
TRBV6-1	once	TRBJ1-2	CASSEGGTGGQYGYTF
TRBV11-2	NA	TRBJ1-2	CASSLSQGAGYTF
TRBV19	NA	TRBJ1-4	CASTNLLREEKLFF
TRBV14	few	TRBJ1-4	CASSPDRVKLFF
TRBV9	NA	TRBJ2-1	CASSVAGGTQYNEQFF